Shown below are 15 T cell receptor beta chains from a single sample sequenced in a study of cytomegalovirus exposure and HLA in healthy donors. Primers for the PCR totalled 60 Vbeta and 13 Jbeta. Repertoires were generated with immunoSEQ multiplex PCR, while TCRdb's copy carries only in-frame clones and drops some. The sample carries some 160,000 clones, around four fifths recorded once. The specimen was PBMCs. The receptors were sampled from a man aged 18 to 29 in good health and CMV-seronegative.

Comments on this clone: Other DNA sequences of this sample code for an identical CDR3. The chain recombines TRBV7-9 with TRBJ2-7; D is perhaps TRBD2 (5 bases). CDR3 length: 13 amino acids. Trimming took off 5 bases at V and 0 bases at J, with 8 bases between the two ends. CDR1 is SEHNR and CDR2 is FQNEAQ in the germline V gene (reference sequence). The CDR3 is CASSRRDSYEQYF. CDR3 nucleotides: TGTGCCAGCAGCCGCCGGGACTCCTACGAGCAGTACTTC. Complete variable domain (other parts from reference TRBV7-9 and TRBJ2-7): DTGVSQNPRHKITKRGQNVTFRCDPISEHNRLYWYRQTLGQGPEFLTYFQNEAQLEKSRLLSDRFSAERPKGSFSTLEIQRTEQGDSAMYLCASSRRDSYEQYFGPGTRLTVT.

The chain uses TRBV11-3 and TRBJ2-7; 10 bases match TRBD1. Germline CDR1 reads SGHNT; CDR2 reads YENEEA. V gave up 4 bases and J gave up 2 bases; unmatched junction bases: 2. The CDR3 has 14 amino acids. In DNA form, the CDR3 reads TGTGCCAGCAGCTACGGACAGGGGGCCTACGAGCAGTACTTC. Its translation: CASSYGQGAYEQYF.

The chain has TRBV2 and TRBJ2-7, with 10 bases fitting TRBD1. Trimming took 8 bases from V and 5 from J; bases not matched to a gene: 9. This CDR3 is 14 amino acids long. Germline-derived CDR1 and CDR2 are SNHLY and FYNNEI. CDR3 coding DNA: TGTGCCAGCCGAAGACAGGGGGCTGTGAACGAGCAGTACTTC. Encoded protein: CASRRQGAVNEQYF. Full variable domain (rest looked up from reference TRBV2 and TRBJ2-7): EPEVTQTPSHQVTQMGQEVILRCVPISNHLYFYWYRQILGQKVEFLVSFYNNEISEKSEIFDDQFSVERPDGSNFTLKIRSTKLEDSAMYFCASRRQGAVNEQYFGPGTRLTVT.

The chain has TRBV5-8 and TRBJ2-7, with 8 positions matching TRBD1. Looked up from germline, CDR1 is SGHTS and CDR2 is YDEGEE. Trimming removed 0 bases from V and 7 bases from J; junction bases left unmatched: 6. The length of the CDR3 is 14 residues. CDR3 amino acids: CASSLAWTGREQYF. CDR3 sequence (DNA): TGTGCCAGCAGCTTGGCCTGGACAGGGCGAGAGCAGTACTTC.

CDR3 residues: CASSVVGQTYEQYF. CDR3 nucleotides: TGTGCCAGCAGTGTAGTGGGCCAAACCTACGAGCAGTACTTC. This chain joins TRBV6-1 and TRBJ2-7; no reliable D call. Germline CDR1 and CDR2: MNHNS and SASEGT. The CDR3 is 14 residues long. Deletions cut 4 bases from V and 2 bases from J, with 12 bases between.

V gene TRBV9 combines with J gene TRBJ2-3, with 7 positions matching TRBD2. CDR1 is SGDLS, CDR2 YYNGEE, per germline. V dropped 4 bases and J dropped 2; count of bases not matched to a gene: 19. The CDR3 is 19 residues long. The CDR3 nucleotides are TGTGCCAGCAGCCTGCGCGACCTCACTAGCGCCGACGACACAGATACGCAGTATTTT. Protein product: CASSLRDLTSADDTDTQYF.

The chain has TRBV21-1 and TRBJ1-5; TRBD1, the table's D call, was not compared with the DNA. TRBV21-1 is deemed a pseudogene. The CDR3 covers 17 residues. The CDR3 here is CASSKEGQGLSNQPQHF. The CDR3 nucleotides are TGTGCCAGCAGCAAAGAAGGGCAGGGGCTTAGCAATCAGCCCCAGCATTTT.

The chain employs TRBV28 and TRBJ1-1, with TRBD1 matching 7 bases. Germline V CDR1 and CDR2: MDHEN, SYDVKM. CDR3 length equals 14 residues. V shed 3 bases, J shed 8 bases, and the junction held 9 bases outside the gene matches. The DNA of the CDR3 is TGTGCCAGCAGTTTTAGGGACACAGGGGACGAAGCTTTCTTT. It encodes CASSFRDTGDEAFF. The entire variable domain, with the rest obtained from reference TRBV28 and TRBJ1-1, is as follows: DVKVTQSSRYLVKRTGEKVFLECVQDMDHENMFWYRQDPGLGLRLIYFSYDVKMKEKGDIPEGYSVSREKKERFSLILESASTNQTSMYLCASSFRDTGDEAFFGQGTRLTVV.

This chain links TRBV15 with TRBJ2-5, with D perhaps matching TRBD2 (7 bases). Germline V gene data show CDR1 as LNHNV and CDR2 as YYDKDF (reference sequence). V shed 1 base and J shed 3 bases, with 15 bases lying between them. This CDR3 spans 16 amino acids. CDR3: CATSRGIGGGKETQYF. The CDR3 region has the DNA TGTGCCACCAGCAGAGGTATAGGGGGGGGAAAAGAGACCCAGTACTTC. The whole variable domain, remainder taken from reference TRBV15 and TRBJ2-5, is DAMVIQNPRYQVTQFGKPVTLSCSQTLNHNVMYWYQQKSSQAPKLLFHYYDKDFNNEADTPDNFQSRRPNTSFCFLDIRSPGLGDTAMYLCATSRGIGGGKETQYFGPGTRLLVL.

V and J are TRBV11-2 and TRBJ1-2; TRBD1 might be the D (5 bases). This CDR3 is built from 15 residues. V lost 5 bases to trimming and J lost 3 bases, with 16 bases between them. Germline CDR1 and CDR2: SGHAT and FQNNGV. This chain's CDR3 is CASSDMRTIYYGYTF. Written as DNA, the CDR3 is TGTGCCAGCAGCGATATGAGGACAATCTACTATGGCTACACCTTC.

The chain couples TRBV9 to TRBJ2-1; D is uncertain. The length of the CDR3 is 11 residues. Germline lookup yields CDR1 SGDLS and CDR2 YYNGEE. Trimming removed 3 bases from V and 5 bases from J, with 3 bases in between. CDR3 sequence reads: CASSADNEQFF. For the CDR3, the DNA is TGTGCCAGCAGCGCCGACAATGAGCAGTTCTTC.

The genes are TRBV2 and TRBJ2-3, with 8 positions matching TRBD1. This CDR3 spans 15 amino acids. Germline assignment: CDR1 SNHLY and CDR2 FYNNEI. V was pared by 8 bases and J by 0 bases, with 7 bases of the junction left unmatched. The CDR3 sequence is CASGTGTGSTDTQYF. In DNA, the CDR3 is TGTGCCAGCGGAACCGGGACAGGCAGCACAGATACGCAGTATTTT.

The chain uses TRBV29-1 and TRBJ2-5; 10 bases agree with TRBD2. J lost 5 bases, V lost 6 bases, and 9 bases had no gene match. From germline, CDR1 is SQVTM and CDR2 ANQGSEA. The CDR3 contains 14 residues. The CDR3 coding sequence is TGCAGCGTGGAAACTAGCGGGGCTTCTGAGACCCAGTACTTC. Protein product: CSVETSGASETQYF.

V usage is TRBV25-1 and J usage is TRBJ2-5, with a weak D call TRBD1 (6 bases). The J call may not be correct, given that the DNA end is closer to TRBJ2-7. The CDR3 runs to 17 residues. Germline V CDR1 and CDR2: MGHDK, SYGVNS. In DNA, the CDR3 is TGTGCCAGCAGTGACACCAGGGGTCCCCAATCCATCTACGAGCAGTACTTC. Its translation is CASSDTRGPQSIYEQYF.

This chain joins TRBV12-2 and TRBJ1-5; TRBD1 was called by the table and not checked on the DNA. TRBV12-2 is described as a pseudogene. The CDR3 loop spans 16 amino acids. The CDR3 DNA reads TGTGCAAGTCGCTTAGCTGGAGGACAGGGGAATAAGCCCCAGCATTTT. Protein sequence: CASRLAGGQGNKPQHF.